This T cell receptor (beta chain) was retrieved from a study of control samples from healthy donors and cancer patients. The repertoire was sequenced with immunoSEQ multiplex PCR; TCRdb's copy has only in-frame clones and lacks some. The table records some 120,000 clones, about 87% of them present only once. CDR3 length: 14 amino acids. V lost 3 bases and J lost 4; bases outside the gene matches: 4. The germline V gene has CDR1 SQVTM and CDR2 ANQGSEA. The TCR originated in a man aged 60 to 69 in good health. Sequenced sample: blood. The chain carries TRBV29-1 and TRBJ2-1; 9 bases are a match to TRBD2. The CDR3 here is CSVDPAGGYNEQFF. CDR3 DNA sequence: TGCAGCGTTGACCCAGCGGGGGGTTACAATGAGCAGTTCTTC.